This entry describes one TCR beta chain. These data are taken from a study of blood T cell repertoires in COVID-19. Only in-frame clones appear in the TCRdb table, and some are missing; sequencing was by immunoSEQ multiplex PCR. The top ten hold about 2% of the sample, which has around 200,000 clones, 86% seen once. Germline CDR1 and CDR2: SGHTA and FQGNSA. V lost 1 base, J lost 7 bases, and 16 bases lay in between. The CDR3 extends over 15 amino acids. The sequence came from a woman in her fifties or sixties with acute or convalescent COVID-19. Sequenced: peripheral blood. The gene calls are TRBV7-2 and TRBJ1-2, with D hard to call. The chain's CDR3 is CASSLGVEGWAGYTF. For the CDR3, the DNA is TGTGCCAGCAGCTTAGGAGTCGAGGGCTGGGCTGGCTACACCTTC.